This is a list of T cell receptor beta chains from one sample in a study of blood T cell repertoires in COVID-19. Profiled with immunoSEQ multiplex PCR; TCRdb holds only in-frame clones, not every one. The repertoire has some 87,000 clones, around 82% of them found once; the top ten carry 35% to 40%. The sequencing sample was made of peripheral blood. All receptors come from an older man with active or convalescent COVID-19. Each CDR3 is given with its conserved first and last residue. The D gene is left open where the match is weak. Only part of the rows carry a size: once, few, many, or a class if the clone is expanded.

v_call,d_call,clone_size,j_call,cdr3_length,cdr3_nt,cdr3_aa
TRBV6-7,NA,NA,TRBJ1-4,15,TGTGCCAGCAGTTACGTGAGACAGGATAATGAAAAACTGTTTTTT,CASSYVRQDNEKLFF
TRBV2,NA,NA,TRBJ1-1,14,TGTGCCAGCGTTAGGCAAGTAGGGGGCACTGAAGCTTTCTTT,CASVRQVGGTEAFF
TRBV18,NA,NA,TRBJ1-6,13,TGTGCCAGCTCACCACTTTTAAATTCACCCCTCCACTTT,CASSPLLNSPLHF
TRBV9,TRBD2,many,TRBJ2-1,16,TGTGCCAGCAGCGTCAAAGTAGCGGGGTATTCAAATGAGCAGTTCTTC,CASSVKVAGYSNEQFF
TRBV30,TRBD1,NA,TRBJ1-2,11,TGTGCCTGCCAGGGGGCAGGTGGCTACACCTTC,CACQGAGGYTF
TRBV9,TRBD2,NA,TRBJ2-1,16,TGTGCCAGCAGCGTAGCCGGGAGGCCCTTCTACAATGAGCAGTTCTTC,CASSVAGRPFYNEQFF
TRBV5-6,TRBD1,NA,TRBJ1-2,19,TGTGCCAGCAGCTCGCAGGGGGGCTCCCCTTTAGACCTAAACTATGGCTACACCTTC,CASSSQGGSPLDLNYGYTF
TRBV9,TRBD2,NA,TRBJ2-2,16,TGTGCCAGCAGCGGAACTAGCGGGAGGTTCACCGGGGAGCTGTTTTTT,CASSGTSGRFTGELFF
TRBV5-1,NA,NA,TRBJ2-7,13,TGCGCCAGCCTGGTGGGTCCGGGCTACGAGCAGTACTTC,CASLVGPGYEQYF
TRBV3-1/TRBV3-2,TRBD2,NA,TRBJ2-6,17,TGTGCCAGCACGGGCCTGGCTAGCGGGAGAGGGGCCAACGTCCTGACTTTC,CASTGLASGRGANVLTF